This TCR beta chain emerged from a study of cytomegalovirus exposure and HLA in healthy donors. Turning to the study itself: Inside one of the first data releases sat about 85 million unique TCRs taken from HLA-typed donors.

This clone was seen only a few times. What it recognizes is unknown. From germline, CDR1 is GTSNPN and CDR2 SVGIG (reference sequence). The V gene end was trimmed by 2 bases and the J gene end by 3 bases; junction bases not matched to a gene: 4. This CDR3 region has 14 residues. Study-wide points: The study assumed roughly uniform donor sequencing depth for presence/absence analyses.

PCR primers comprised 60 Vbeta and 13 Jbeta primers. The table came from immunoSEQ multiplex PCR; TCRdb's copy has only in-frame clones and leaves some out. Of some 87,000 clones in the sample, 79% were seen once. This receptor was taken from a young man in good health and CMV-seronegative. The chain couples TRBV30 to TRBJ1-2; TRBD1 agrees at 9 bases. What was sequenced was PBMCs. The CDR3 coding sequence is TGTGCCTGGAGTTGGACAGGGGAGCACTATGGCTACACCTTC. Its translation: CAWSWTGEHYGYTF. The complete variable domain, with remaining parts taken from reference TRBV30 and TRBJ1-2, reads SQTIHQWPATLVQPVGSPLSLECTVEGTSNPNLYWYRQAAGRGLQLLFYSVGIGQISSEVPQNLSASRPQDRQFILSSKKLLLSDSGFYLCAWSWTGEHYGYTFGSGTRLTVV.